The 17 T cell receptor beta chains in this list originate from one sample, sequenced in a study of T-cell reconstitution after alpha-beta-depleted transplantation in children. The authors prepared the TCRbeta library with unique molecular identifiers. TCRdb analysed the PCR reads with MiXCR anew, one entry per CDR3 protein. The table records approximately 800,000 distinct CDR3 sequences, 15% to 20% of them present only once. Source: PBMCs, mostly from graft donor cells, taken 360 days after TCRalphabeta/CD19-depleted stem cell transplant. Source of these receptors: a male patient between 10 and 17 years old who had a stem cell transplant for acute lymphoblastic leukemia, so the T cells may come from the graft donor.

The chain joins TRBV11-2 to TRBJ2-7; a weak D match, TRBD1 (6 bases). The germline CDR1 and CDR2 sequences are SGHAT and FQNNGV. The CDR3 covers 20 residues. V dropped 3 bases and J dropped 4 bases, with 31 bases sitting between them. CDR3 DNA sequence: TGTGCCAGCAGCTTCTCCCCCCCTCCCACACAGGGATCCCCCTTTTACGAGCAGTACTTC. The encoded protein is CASSFSPPPTQGSPFYEQYF.

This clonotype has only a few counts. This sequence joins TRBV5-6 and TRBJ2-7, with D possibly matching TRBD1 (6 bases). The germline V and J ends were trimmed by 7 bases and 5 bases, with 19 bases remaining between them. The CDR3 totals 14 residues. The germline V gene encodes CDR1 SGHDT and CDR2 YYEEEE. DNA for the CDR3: TGTGCCAGCGAAACAGGGAGCCGGTGGGACGAGCAGTACTTC. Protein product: CASETGSRWDEQYF.

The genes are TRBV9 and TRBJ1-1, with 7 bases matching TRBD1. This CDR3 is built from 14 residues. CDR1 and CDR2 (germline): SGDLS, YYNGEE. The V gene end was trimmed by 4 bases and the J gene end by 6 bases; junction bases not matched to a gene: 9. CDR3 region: CASSSRQGNSEAFF. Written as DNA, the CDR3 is TGTGCCAGCAGCTCGCGACAGGGAAACTCTGAAGCTTTCTTT.

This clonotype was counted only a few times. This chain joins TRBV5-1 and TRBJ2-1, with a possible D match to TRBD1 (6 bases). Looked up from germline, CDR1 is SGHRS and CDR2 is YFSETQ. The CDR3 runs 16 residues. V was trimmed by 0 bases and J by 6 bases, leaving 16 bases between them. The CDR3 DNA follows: TGCGCCAGCAGCTTGGTAGGGGGACACGGAGCCAATGAGCAGTTCTTC. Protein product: CASSLVGGHGANEQFF.

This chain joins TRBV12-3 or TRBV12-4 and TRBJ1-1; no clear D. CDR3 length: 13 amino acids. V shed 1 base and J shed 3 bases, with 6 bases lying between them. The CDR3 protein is CASSLGIYTEAFF. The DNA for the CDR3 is TGTGCCAGCAGTTTAGGGATTTACACTGAAGCTTTCTTT.

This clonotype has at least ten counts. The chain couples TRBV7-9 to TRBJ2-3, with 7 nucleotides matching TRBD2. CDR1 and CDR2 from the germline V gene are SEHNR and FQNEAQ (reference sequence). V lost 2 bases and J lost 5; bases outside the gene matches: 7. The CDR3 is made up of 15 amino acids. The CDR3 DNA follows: TGTGCCAGCAGCTTATCCGGGAGGTTTAGAGATACGCAGTATTTT. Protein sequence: CASSLSGRFRDTQYF.

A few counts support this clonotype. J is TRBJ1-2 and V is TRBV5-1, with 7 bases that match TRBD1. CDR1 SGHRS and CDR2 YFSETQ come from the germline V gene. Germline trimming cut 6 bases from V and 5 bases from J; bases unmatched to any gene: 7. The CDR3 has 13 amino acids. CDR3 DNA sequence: TGCGCCAGCACCCGACAGGGAGAATATGGCTACACCTTC. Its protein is CASTRQGEYGYTF. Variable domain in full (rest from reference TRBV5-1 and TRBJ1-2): KAGVTQTPRYLIKTRGQQVTLSCSPISGHRSVSWYQQTPGQGLQFLFEYFSETQRNKGNFPGRFSGRQFSNSRSEMNVSTLELGDSALYLCASTRQGEYGYTFGSGTRLTVV.

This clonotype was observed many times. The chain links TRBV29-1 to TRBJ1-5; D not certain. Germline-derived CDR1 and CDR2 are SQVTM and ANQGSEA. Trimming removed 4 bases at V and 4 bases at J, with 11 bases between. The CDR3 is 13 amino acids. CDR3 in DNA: TGCAGCGTTGGAAATGTAGCGAATCAGCCCCAGCATTTT. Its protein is CSVGNVANQPQHF. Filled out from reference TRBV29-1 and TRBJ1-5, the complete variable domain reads SAVISQKPSRDICQRGTSLTIQCQVDSQVTMMFWYRQQPGQSLTLIATANQGSEATYESGFVIDKFPISRPNLTFSTLTVSNMSPEDSSIYLCSVGNVANQPQHFGDGTRLSIL.

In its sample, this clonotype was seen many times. The CDR3 here is CASSLGGSGRKPQHF. In DNA, the CDR3 is TGTGCCAGCAGCTTAGGCGGTTCAGGGCGGAAGCCCCAGCATTTT. The chain combines TRBV7-9 with TRBJ1-5; D possibly corresponds to TRBD1 (5 bases). This CDR3 region has 15 residues. Germline V CDR1 and CDR2: SEHNR, FQNEAQ (reference sequence). V was shortened by 1 base and J by 8 bases, with 15 bases between the two germline ends.

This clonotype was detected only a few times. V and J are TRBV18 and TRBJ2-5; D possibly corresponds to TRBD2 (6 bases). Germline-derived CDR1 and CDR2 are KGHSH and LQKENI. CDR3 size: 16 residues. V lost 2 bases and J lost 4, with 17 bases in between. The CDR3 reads CASSPTQAGGRETQYF. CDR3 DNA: TGTGCCAGCTCACCAACTCAGGCCGGAGGGAGAGAGACCCAGTACTTC. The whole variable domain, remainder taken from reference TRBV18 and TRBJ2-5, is NAGVMQNPRHLVRRRGQEARLRCSPMKGHSHVYWYRQLPEEGLKFMVYLQKENIIDESGMPKERFSAEFPKEGPSILRIQQVVRGDSAAYFCASSPTQAGGRETQYFGPGTRLLVL.

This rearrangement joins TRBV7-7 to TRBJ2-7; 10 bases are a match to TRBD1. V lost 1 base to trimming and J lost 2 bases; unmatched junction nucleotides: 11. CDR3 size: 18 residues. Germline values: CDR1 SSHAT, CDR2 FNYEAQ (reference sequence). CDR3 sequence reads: CASSLGFVGQGTPYEQYF. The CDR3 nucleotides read TGTGCCAGCAGCTTAGGTTTTGTGGGACAGGGGACCCCCTACGAGCAGTACTTC.

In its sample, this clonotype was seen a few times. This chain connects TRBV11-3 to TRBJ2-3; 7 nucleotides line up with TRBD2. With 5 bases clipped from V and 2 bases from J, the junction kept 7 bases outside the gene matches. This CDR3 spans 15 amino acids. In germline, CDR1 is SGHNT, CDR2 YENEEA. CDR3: CASSPSGTTTDTQYF. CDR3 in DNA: TGTGCCAGCAGCCCAAGCGGGACTACCACAGATACGCAGTATTTT.

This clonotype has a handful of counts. In nucleotides, the CDR3 is TGTGCCACCAGCAGAGATAGAGTCACAGGGGGGGTCAACACTGAAGCTTTCTTT. Protein product: CATSRDRVTGGVNTEAFF. This rearrangement joins TRBV15 to TRBJ1-1; 8 bases align to TRBD1. Germline CDR1 and CDR2: LNHNV and YYDKDF (reference sequence). The V gene end was trimmed by 0 bases and the J gene end by 2 bases; junction bases not matched to a gene: 11. There are 18 residues in the CDR3. Together with reference TRBV15 and TRBJ1-1, the CDR3 gives the full variable domain: DAMVIQNPRYQVTQFGKPVTLSCSQTLNHNVMYWYQQKSSQAPKLLFHYYDKDFNNEADTPDNFQSRRPNTSFCFLDIRSPGLGDTAMYLCATSRDRVTGGVNTEAFFGQGTRLTVV.

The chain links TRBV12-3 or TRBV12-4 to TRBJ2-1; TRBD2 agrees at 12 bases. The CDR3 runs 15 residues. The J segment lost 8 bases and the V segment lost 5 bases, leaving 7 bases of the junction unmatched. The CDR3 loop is CASSAGLAGYYEQFF. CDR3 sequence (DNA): TGTGCCAGCAGTGCTGGACTAGCGGGATACTATGAGCAGTTCTTC.

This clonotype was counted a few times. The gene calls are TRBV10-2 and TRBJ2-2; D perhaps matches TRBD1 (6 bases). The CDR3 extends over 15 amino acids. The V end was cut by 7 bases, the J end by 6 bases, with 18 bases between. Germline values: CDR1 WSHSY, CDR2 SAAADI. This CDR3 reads CASKVNTRGSGELFF. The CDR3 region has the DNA TGCGCCAGCAAAGTTAATACCAGGGGTTCCGGGGAGCTGTTTTTT.

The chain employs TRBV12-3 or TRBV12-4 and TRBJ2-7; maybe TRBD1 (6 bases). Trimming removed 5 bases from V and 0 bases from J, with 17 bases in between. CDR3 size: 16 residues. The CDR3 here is CASSDPDSSSSYEQYF. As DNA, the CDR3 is TGTGCCAGCAGTGACCCGGACAGCTCTTCCTCCTACGAGCAGTACTTC.

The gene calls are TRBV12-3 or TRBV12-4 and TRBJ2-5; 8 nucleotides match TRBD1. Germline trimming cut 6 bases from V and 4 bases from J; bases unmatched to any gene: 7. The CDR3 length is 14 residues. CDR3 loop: CASRIRTGSETQYF. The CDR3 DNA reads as TGTGCCAGCAGGATTCGGACAGGGTCAGAGACCCAGTACTTC.